A selection of T cell receptor beta chains follows, all from one sample in a study of patients and donors after allogeneic stem cell transplantation. Each CDR3 protein gets one entry after TCRdb re-called the RT-PCR reads with MiXCR. The data show tens of thousands of distinct CDR3 sequences, with around 48% seen just once and under 70% held by the top ten. The sequenced sample was blood, either unsorted or a sorted T cell fraction (not recorded which). The receptors shown here come from a human donor who was either an allogeneic HSCT recipient or a stem cell or donor lymphocyte infusion donor (not recorded which). It is not recorded whose cells these are; they may come from a transplant donor. Each CDR3 is given with its conserved first and last residue. The D gene is left open where the match is weak. Size tells how often a clone was seen (once, few, many) or the class of an expanded clone, and some rows leave it out.

cdr3_length	d_call	clone_size	v_call	j_call	cdr3_nt	cdr3_aa
11	-	-	TRBV12-3/TRBV12-4	TRBJ1-2	TGTGCCAGCAGTGAAAACTATGGCTACACCTTC	CASSENYGYTF
13	-	-	TRBV29-1	TRBJ1-2	TGCAGCGTTGAGCGGGACGGCAACTATGGCTACACCTTC	CSVERDGNYGYTF
15	-	-	TRBV4-1	TRBJ1-5	TGCGCCAGCAGCCAAGATTGGGGTTTAAATCAGCCCCAGCATTTT	CASSQDWGLNQPQHF
14	TRBD1	-	TRBV27	TRBJ1-1	TGTGCCAGCAGACCGAACAGGGGAGGCTCTGAAGCTTTCTTT	CASRPNRGGSEAFF
17	-	-	TRBV27	TRBJ2-2	TGTGCCAGCAGTTTAGGAGTTGGGGGCGTAGAAACCGGGGAGCTGTTTTTT	CASSLGVGGVETGELFF
11	-	-	TRBV20-1	TRBJ1-2	TGCAGTGCTATTGACAGCTATGGCTACACCTTC	CSAIDSYGYTF
12	-	-	TRBV24-1	TRBJ1-5	TGTGCCACCAGTGGCACCTCGGGGCCCCAGCATTTT	CATSGTSGPQHF
13	-	-	TRBV20-1	TRBJ1-2	TGCAGTGCTAGAGTTAGAACAGGGTATGGCTACACCTTC	CSARVRTGYGYTF
17	-	few	TRBV28	TRBJ1-5	TGTGCCAGCAGTTTATTGGGTTGGGGGTCCACCTATCAGCCCCAGCATTTT	CASSLLGWGSTYQPQHF
17	TRBD1	few	TRBV5-1	TRBJ1-1	TGCGCCAGCAGCTTGGGGCGGACAGGCGATCTGGGCACTGAAGCTTTCTTT	CASSLGRTGDLGTEAFF
15	TRBD1	-	TRBV20-1	TRBJ1-1	TGCAGTGCTAGGAGGGACAGGAACTTGAACACTGAAGCTTTCTTT	CSARRDRNLNTEAFF
18	-	-	TRBV7-8	TRBJ1-5	TGTGCCAGCAGCCCCCACCCTCCATCGGGGCTTGGCAATCAGCCCCAGCATTTT	CASSPHPPSGLGNQPQHF
14	-	-	TRBV7-2	TRBJ1-4	TGTGCCAGCAGCTTAGCACCAACTAATGAAAAACTGTTTTTT	CASSLAPTNEKLFF